This passage covers 13 T cell receptor beta chains from one sample sequenced in a study of blood T cell repertoires in COVID-19. TCRdb's table, derived via immunoSEQ multiplex PCR, lists solely in-frame clones and lacks some. The table records more than 90,000 clones, approximately 87% of them present only once. Sequenced material: peripheral blood. The receptor source for this set is a man aged 70 or older who had recovered from COVID-19.

This clone is labeled medium-sized. The chain joins TRBV10-3 to TRBJ2-7, with D unclear. The CDR3 consists of 14 residues. Per the germline V gene, CDR1 is ENHRY and CDR2 is SYGVKD. Trimming shortened V by 2 bases and J by 4 bases, and 12 bases separated the two germline ends. The CDR3 loop reads CAISEAGFRYEQYF. The CDR3, as DNA: TGTGCCATCAGTGAGGCCGGGTTCCGTTACGAGCAGTACTTC.

The rearrangement links TRBV3-1 (or the pseudogene TRBV3-2) to TRBJ2-7; 10 bases agree with TRBD2. The CDR3 runs 14 residues. Per the germline V gene, CDR1 is LGHDT and CDR2 is YNNKEL (reference sequence). The ends lost 1 base at V and 6 bases at J; junction bases unmatched: 3. CDR3 protein: CASSQGGLASEQYF. CDR3 DNA sequence: TGTGCCAGCAGCCAAGGGGGACTAGCGTCCGAGCAGTACTTC.

The V gene is TRBV14, the J gene TRBJ2-3; TRBD2 is a possible D gene (6 bases). The V end lost 0 bases, the J end lost 4 bases, and 14 bases lay between the germline ends. The CDR3 loop spans 16 amino acids. CDR1 SGHDN and CDR2 FVKESK come from the germline V gene. The CDR3 nucleotides are TGTGCCAGCAGCCAAGATGAGGGGACTGAGGCAGATACGCAGTATTTT. Encoded protein: CASSQDEGTEADTQYF.

This clone was counted only a few times. The chain joins TRBV28 to TRBJ1-2; unclear D gene. The germline gives CDR1 MDHEN, CDR2 SYDVKM. This CDR3 is 15 amino acids long. With 3 bases removed from V and 4 bases from J, the gap between germline ends came to 15 bases. As DNA, the CDR3 is TGTGCCAGCAGTTTCGAGGGCCTACAACTCTATGGCTACACCTTC. It is translated as CASSFEGLQLYGYTF.

The table lists this clone with a few counts. This chain joins TRBV18 and TRBJ1-2; 10 bases map to TRBD1. In germline, CDR1 is KGHSH, CDR2 LQKENI. J lost 4 bases, V lost 5 bases, and 4 bases had no gene match. This CDR3 is built from 14 residues. CDR3 sequence: CASSEDRGAYGYTF. The CDR3 DNA reads as TGTGCCAGCTCAGAGGACAGGGGGGCCTATGGCTACACCTTC.

V gene TRBV29-1 combines with J gene TRBJ2-7; 10 nucleotides match TRBD2. The ends lost 4 bases at V and 3 bases at J; junction bases unmatched: 12. Germline CDR1 is SQVTM and CDR2 is ANQGSEA. This CDR3 spans 16 amino acids. DNA of the CDR3: TGCAGCGTTGCCGAGGGTCCAGCGGGGGGGATCTACGAGCAGTACTTC. Its protein product is CSVAEGPAGGIYEQYF.

The J gene is TRBJ1-4, the V gene TRBV3-1 (or the pseudogene TRBV3-2); D is undetermined. Germline lookup yields CDR1 LGHDT and CDR2 YNNKEL (reference sequence). The germline V and J ends were trimmed by 1 base and 7 bases, with 4 bases remaining between them. The CDR3 contains 12 residues. For the CDR3, the DNA is TGTGCCAGCAGCCAAGTGAGTGAAAAACTGTTTTTT. Its translation: CASSQVSEKLFF.

In this sample, this clone turned up once. The chain carries TRBV4-2 and TRBJ2-7; 7 nucleotides match TRBD1. V shed 4 bases, J shed 6 bases, and the junction held 12 bases outside the gene matches. The germline CDR1 and CDR2 sequences are LGHNA and YNFKEQ. The CDR3 extends over 15 amino acids. CDR3 loop: CASSLRLTGVREQYF. Written as DNA, the CDR3 is TGTGCCAGCAGCCTTCGACTAACAGGGGTCCGCGAGCAGTACTTC.

The chain recombines TRBV7-9 with TRBJ2-3; TRBD1 is a possible D gene (6 bases). With 1 base removed from V and 7 bases from J, the gap between germline ends came to 12 bases. This CDR3 comprises 14 residues. Germline V lookup: CDR1 SEHNR, CDR2 FQNEAQ (reference sequence). CDR3 sequence: CASSLGQVQHTQYF. The CDR3 bases are TGTGCCAGCAGCTTAGGACAGGTTCAACATACGCAGTATTTT.

J is TRBJ2-3 and V is TRBV7-3, with D unresolved. The CDR3 is made up of 12 amino acids. The V gene lost 6 bases and the J gene lost 6 bases, with 10 bases spanning the gap. The germline V gene has CDR1 SGHTA and CDR2 FQGTGA. The CDR3 is CASRGSGDTQYF. In DNA, the CDR3 is TGTGCCAGCAGGGGCTCTGGGGATACGCAGTATTTT.

This chain joins TRBV11-2 and TRBJ1-6, with a tentative D call TRBD1 (6 bases). V was clipped by 0 bases and J by 7 bases, with 10 bases between them. Germline-derived CDR1 and CDR2 are SGHAT and FQNNGV. The CDR3 totals 15 residues. The chain's CDR3 is CASSLDSGANSPLHF. As DNA, the CDR3 is TGTGCCAGCAGCTTAGATTCAGGGGCCAATTCACCCCTCCACTTT. Filled out from reference TRBV11-2 and TRBJ1-6, the complete variable domain reads EAGVAQSPRYKIIEKRQSVAFWCNPISGHATLYWYQQILGQGPKLLIQFQNNGVVDDSQLPKDRFSAERLKGVDSTLKIQPAKLEDSAVYLCASSLDSGANSPLHFGNGTRLTVT.

The chain links TRBV27 to TRBJ1-1; 8 positions match TRBD1. This CDR3 comprises 13 residues. Trimming cost V 2 bases and J 7 bases; bases outside gene matches: 3. Germline V gene lookup returns CDR1 MNHEY and CDR2 SMNVEV (reference sequence). This chain's CDR3 is CASSLNRGVEAFF. CDR3 nucleotides: TGTGCCAGCAGTTTAAACAGGGGGGTTGAAGCTTTCTTT.

The genes are TRBV19 and TRBJ2-1; 12 nucleotides line up with TRBD2. Per germline, CDR1 LNHDA and CDR2 SQIVND (reference sequence). With V trimmed by 4 bases and J by 8 bases, 12 bases remained unmatched. There are 17 residues in the CDR3. The CDR3 reads CASSTRESSGRADEQFF. The CDR3 coding sequence is TGTGCCAGTAGTACCAGAGAATCTAGCGGGAGGGCCGATGAGCAGTTCTTC.